This T cell receptor beta chain was sequenced in a study of blood T cell repertoires in COVID-19. Study details: From the United States, Italy and Spain came samples of acute and convalescent COVID-19.

As processed by the authors: Cell counts per sample came from amplifying reference gene primers. Method: immunoSEQ multiplex PCR; TCRdb's copy keeps in-frame clones and lacks some. V and J calls and clone size are copied from that table; D and trimming were computed from the DNA. The sample lists about 39,000 clones, roughly 80% occurring once. CDR3 length: 16 residues. Looked up from germline, CDR1 is SGHNT and CDR2 is YYREEE (reference sequence). J lost 3 bases, V lost 3 bases, and 4 bases had no gene match. Specimen: peripheral blood. This receptor was obtained from a man in his sixties in a cohort sampled during active COVID-19. V and J are TRBV5-4 and TRBJ2-2; 11 bases map to TRBD2. The CDR3 region has the DNA TGTGCCAGCAGCTCTCTAGCGGGGGGCCACACCGGGGAGCTGTTTTTT. Translation gives CASSSLAGGHTGELFF.